This T cell receptor beta chain was identified in a study of T cell responses to AZD1222 COVID-19 vaccine (dated by TCRdb to the early 2020s). A note on the overall study: A total of just over 230 trial participants underwent TCR sequencing, of whom 207 received two doses of AZD1222 and approximately 25 received two doses of the MenACWY control vaccine. Enrollment into the trials was organized by age into subgroups of 18-55, 56-69 and 70-plus years, and those subgroups contained about 160, 30 and 59 TCR-sequenced participants, respectively. General study outcomes and caveats: No day 14 peak-response samples were available, so repertoires were characterized only after the peak T cell response. After two AZD1222 doses, spike-specific TCR breadth and depth were significantly higher than at day 0 and than in MenACWY recipients. Reportedly, close to half of the unique spike-specific TCRs recognized epitopes lying outside the regions that are mutated in the B.1.351 and B.1.1.7 variants. Conclusions about previously exposed vaccinees are limited, since just five or six AZD1222 recipients were seropositive for SARS-CoV-2 at baseline. Participants were mostly white British, with more females than males. The authors suggested clonal diversity may have been underestimated. CD4 TCRs associated with the vaccine covered the entire spike protein, and the dominant responses were in regions 160-218 and 743-854. The 56-69-year group was small, and its depth increase did not reach significance, likely because of low power.

As to this clone: Its antigen has not been determined. No base-level quality is on record; no much larger clone is a single base apart.

The time point label for this specimen denotes: about 28 days (+/-7) after the second vaccine dose. AZD1222 recipients given second doses at about 4 weeks or at about 12 weeks were pooled, since spike-specific TCR depth and breadth were not found to differ between the two schedules. Vaccinee samples came from UK trials COV001 and COV002, including a single-blind randomized controlled phase 2/3 trial of AZD1222 (ChAdOx1 nCoV-19) in healthy adults. Trial participant PBMC samples were collected at day 0 and day 28 after the second dose for TCRbeta chain sequencing. CDR1 and CDR2 were assigned from the germline V gene as SGHRS and YFSETQ. The germline ends are 15 bases apart after V is trimmed by 4 bases and J by 1 base. From cysteine to phenylalanine, the CDR3 is 17 amino acids long. Only the CDR3 part of the read is kept: 51 bases, read in frame from the first base. The CDR3 regions of human TCRbeta chains were analyzed by immunosequencing. Under the source paper's analysis protocol: Repertoire TCRs were matched against a reference library of SARS-CoV-2-specific TCRs generated with the MIRA antigen-specificity platform. Breadth was defined as the fraction of unique TCRs that were SARS-CoV-2-associated, and depth was defined as the fraction of total T cells that were SARS-CoV-2-associated. Using the MIRA data, every spike-specific TCR was mapped to the spike region that the TCR reacted to and assigned to either a CD4 or a CD8 class. Log10-transformed breadth and depth values were compared by one-way ANOVA with Sidak's multiple comparisons tests. This is the immuneACCESS table as TCRdb keeps it, with only in-frame sequences that have V and J called. A part of the clones is gone; compared with another copy, unresolved V genes explain less than half, and the rest is unexplained. V, J and clone size are taken as reported in that table, and D and trimming were inferred from the DNA itself. The sample yields about 120,000 clones; about 85% were counted once. The top ten clones comprise about 2.5% of the sample.

The source of this sequence is an adult who received the AZD1222 COVID-19 vaccine. The starting material was peripheral blood, obtained 28 days after the second AZD1222 dose. The chain is assembled from TRBV5-1 and TRBJ1-6; TRBD1 is a possible D gene, resting on 6 matching bases. The CDR3 in this case is CASSPGQGNSYNSPLHF. The nucleotide sequence reads as follows: TGCGCCAGCAGCCCTGGGCAGGGGAATTCCTATAATTCACCCCTCCACTTT.